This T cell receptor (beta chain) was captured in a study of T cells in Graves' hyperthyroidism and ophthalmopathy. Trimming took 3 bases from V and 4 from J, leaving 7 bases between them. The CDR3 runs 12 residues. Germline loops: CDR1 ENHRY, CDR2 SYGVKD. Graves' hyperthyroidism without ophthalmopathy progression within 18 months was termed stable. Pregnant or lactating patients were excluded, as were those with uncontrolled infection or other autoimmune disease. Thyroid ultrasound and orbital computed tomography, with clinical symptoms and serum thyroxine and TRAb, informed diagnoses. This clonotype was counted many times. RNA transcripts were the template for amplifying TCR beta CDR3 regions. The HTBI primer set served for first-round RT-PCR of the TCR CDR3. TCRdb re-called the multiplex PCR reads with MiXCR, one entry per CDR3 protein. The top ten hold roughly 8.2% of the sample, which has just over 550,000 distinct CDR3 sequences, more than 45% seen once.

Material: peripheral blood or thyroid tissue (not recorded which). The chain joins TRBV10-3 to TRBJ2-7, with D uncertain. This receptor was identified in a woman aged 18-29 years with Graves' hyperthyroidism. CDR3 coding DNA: TGTGCCATCAGTGATCGGTTTTACGAGCAGTACTTC. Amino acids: CAISDRFYEQYF.